This T cell receptor beta chain was captured in a study of memory CD4+ T cells and cytomegalovirus serostatus. This clone was detected a few times. The assay was immunoSEQ multiplex PCR, and TCRdb's table has in-frame clones only and misses some. The table shows 50,000 to 65,000 clones, with over 70% occurring only once. The sort gate was single viable CD3+CD4+CD8-CD45RO+ cells for memory CD4+ T cells. The origin of this receptor is an adult in good health and CMV-seropositive. Sequenced sample: memory CD4+ T cells from blood.

The CDR3 coding sequence is TGCAGCGTTTCTAGCCGTGAAGCTTTCTTT. Its translation is CSVSSREAFF. The V gene is TRBV29-1, the J gene TRBJ1-1, with D unclear. Germline assignment: CDR1 SQVTM and CDR2 ANQGSEA. The CDR3 spans 10 residues. V lost 5 bases to trimming and J lost 7 bases, with 8 bases between them.